One and the same sample provided the 27 T cell receptor beta chains below, sequenced in a study of blood T cell repertoires in COVID-19. The data were produced by immunoSEQ multiplex PCR, yet TCRdb's version contains in-frame clones alone and is incomplete. This sample has 180,000 or so clones; 85% to 90% occur once, and the top ten carry 2.9%. The sequenced sample was peripheral blood. These receptor sequences come from a woman under 40 with active or convalescent COVID-19.

The V call is TRBV6-6, the J call TRBJ2-1; maybe TRBD2 (6 bases). The CDR3 contains 16 residues. V lost 5 bases to trimming and J lost 7 bases, with 21 bases between them. Germline CDR1 is MNHNY and CDR2 is SVGAGI (reference sequence). The CDR3: CASSTSMAGGTNEQFF. The CDR3, as DNA: TGTGCCAGCAGTACGTCAATGGCCGGGGGTACTAATGAGCAGTTCTTC.

The gene calls are TRBV9 and TRBJ1-6; possible D gene TRBD1, 6 bases. CDR3 length: 16 amino acids. Trimming removed 1 base at V and 7 bases at J, with 15 bases between. CDR1 SGDLS and CDR2 YYNGEE come from the germline V gene. For the CDR3, the DNA is TGTGCCAGCAGCGTAAGGGCCAGGGGAGTCAATTCACCCCTCCACTTT. Its protein is CASSVRARGVNSPLHF.

V usage is TRBV6-5 and J usage is TRBJ1-2; weak D call: TRBD1 (6 bases). CDR3 size: 15 residues. The V gene lost 5 bases and the J gene lost 5 bases, with 18 bases spanning the gap. Germline assignment: CDR1 MNHEY and CDR2 SVGAGI. The CDR3 here is CASSPTGSPRYGYTF. The CDR3 nucleotides are TGTGCCAGCAGTCCGACAGGCAGCCCGCGATATGGCTACACCTTC.

The V call is TRBV12-3 or TRBV12-4, the J call TRBJ1-5; tentatively, D is TRBD1 (5 bases). Trimming pared 4 bases from V and 5 bases from J, leaving 9 bases between. The CDR3 sequence is 13 residues long. The CDR3 coding sequence is TGTGCCAGCAGTTCGCAGGGCGATCAGCCCCAGCATTTT. Translation: CASSSQGDQPQHF.

This clone appeared a single time. The V call is TRBV28, the J call TRBJ2-1; TRBD2 matches 12 bases. The CDR3 has 16 residues. The germline V gene encodes CDR1 MDHEN and CDR2 SYDVKM. V lost 2 bases to trimming and J lost 2 bases; unmatched junction nucleotides: 1. The CDR3: CASSLGLAGTYNEQFF. CDR3 nucleotides: TGTGCCAGCAGTTTAGGACTAGCGGGAACCTACAATGAGCAGTTCTTC.

The CDR3 bases are TGTGCCAGCAGCTCGAGAACAGGGCACGAGCAGTACTTC. Protein sequence: CASSSRTGHEQYF. The chain carries TRBV5-6 and TRBJ2-7; tentatively, D is TRBD1 (6 bases). V was trimmed by 3 bases and J by 5 bases, leaving 12 bases between them. CDR3 length equals 13 residues. Germline loops: CDR1 SGHDT, CDR2 YYEEEE.

The chain joins TRBV9 to TRBJ1-2; D not resolved. The CDR3 is 15 residues long. The V gene's germline CDR1 is SGDLS and CDR2 YYNGEE. V was trimmed by 4 bases and J by 0 bases, leaving 13 bases between them. For the CDR3, the DNA is TGTGCCAGCAGCCCCAGAGCGACGGCTAACTATGGCTACACCTTC. The encoded protein is CASSPRATANYGYTF.

The V and J genes are TRBV27 and TRBJ1-1; no clear D. V lost 6 bases and J 1 base, leaving 6 bases between the germline ends. Per the germline V gene, CDR1 is MNHEY and CDR2 is SMNVEV (reference sequence). This CDR3 region has 12 residues. CDR3 in amino acids: CASRAGNTEAFF. The DNA for the CDR3 is TGTGCCAGCAGGGCAGGGAACACTGAAGCTTTCTTT.

The chain links TRBV27 to TRBJ2-7; a weak D match, TRBD2 (6 bases). V lost 10 bases to trimming and J lost 3 bases, with 22 bases between them. This CDR3 is 15 amino acids long. CDR1 and CDR2 (germline): MNHEY, SMNVEV (reference sequence). CDR3 residues: CATSGGAFGIYEQYF. CDR3 sequence (DNA): TGTGCCACTAGTGGAGGGGCCTTTGGGATCTACGAGCAGTACTTC.

This clone came up once. The J gene is TRBJ2-6, the V gene TRBV11-2; 8 bases are shared with TRBD1. This CDR3 has 16 residues. Germline loops: CDR1 SGHAT, CDR2 FQNNGV. Trimming removed 5 bases from V and 0 bases from J; junction bases left unmatched: 3. This CDR3 is CASSLTGVSGANVLTF. CDR3 nucleotide sequence: TGTGCCAGCAGCCTGACAGGGGTCTCTGGGGCCAACGTCCTGACTTTC.

The chain uses TRBV19 and TRBJ1-5; 8 bases line up with TRBD1. This CDR3 has 16 amino acids. V shed 9 bases, J shed 5 bases, and the junction held 15 bases outside the gene matches. From germline, CDR1 is LNHDA and CDR2 SQIVND (reference sequence). The CDR3 sequence is CASQSATGDGDQPQHF. The CDR3 DNA reads TGTGCCAGCCAGTCAGCGACAGGGGACGGCGATCAGCCCCAGCATTTT.

This clone was found once. The V gene is TRBV5-4, the J gene TRBJ2-3; D gene uncertain. The germline V gene has CDR1 SGHNT and CDR2 YYREEE (reference sequence). V was clipped by 4 bases and J by 0 bases, with 12 bases between them. CDR3 length: 15 residues. CDR3 coding DNA: TGTGCCAGCAGCCCACGGCCAGGTAGCACAGATACGCAGTATTTT. It translates to CASSPRPGSTDTQYF.

The chain has TRBV18 and TRBJ1-2, with D possibly TRBD1 on 6 matching bases. The V and J ends lost 2 bases and 8 bases respectively, with 12 bases between them. Germline V gene lookup returns CDR1 KGHSH and CDR2 LQKENI. This CDR3 has 13 amino acids. This CDR3 reads CASSPSDSRGYTF. CDR3 in DNA: TGTGCCAGCTCACCATCGGACAGTCGGGGCTACACCTTC.

V usage is TRBV7-6 and J usage is TRBJ1-6, with D unclear. CDR1 SGHVS and CDR2 FNYEAQ come from the germline V gene. The CDR3 is made up of 17 amino acids. Trimming pared 5 bases from V and 5 bases from J, leaving 19 bases between. CDR3 loop: CASSPDLTPSNNSPLHF. The CDR3 DNA is TGTGCCAGCAGCCCAGACCTGACACCTTCAAATAATTCACCCCTCCACTTT.

The genes are TRBV18 and TRBJ1-2; TRBD1 agrees at 7 bases. Trimming took 6 bases from V and 6 from J; bases not matched to a gene: 4. This CDR3 is 12 amino acids long. Germline V gene data show CDR1 as KGHSH and CDR2 as LQKENI. The CDR3 loop reads CASSRQGDGYTF. CDR3 nucleotides: TGTGCCAGCTCTCGACAGGGTGATGGCTACACCTTC.

This chain uses TRBV19 with TRBJ2-3; TRBD2 matches at 11 bases. The V and J ends lost 3 bases and 4 bases, in that order; junction bases with no gene match: 21. The germline V gene has CDR1 LNHDA and CDR2 SQIVND (reference sequence). The CDR3 sequence is 21 residues long. CDR3 nucleotide sequence: TGTGCCAGTAGTATTTTTGATCCCGGGACGGTACTAGCGGGAGACGCAGATACGCAGTATTTT. Translation: CASSIFDPGTVLAGDADTQYF.

The chain employs TRBV10-1 and TRBJ2-1, with D possibly being TRBD1 (5 bases). V was clipped by 6 bases and J by 9 bases, with 18 bases between them. The CDR3 has 14 amino acids. Germline CDR1 is WNHNN and CDR2 is SYGVQD (reference sequence). CDR3 in DNA: TGCGCCAGCAGCCCCGCCTCAGCAAGGGGTGAGCAGTTCTTC. Translation: CASSPASARGEQFF.

This clone was picked up a small number of times. The chain has TRBV28 and TRBJ1-6; D remains unclear. Germline assignment: CDR1 MDHEN and CDR2 SYDVKM. The germline V and J ends were trimmed by 8 bases and 2 bases, with 10 bases remaining between them. The CDR3 contains 14 residues. The chain's CDR3 is CASRYSTYNSPLHF. CDR3 nucleotides: TGTGCCAGCCGGTACAGCACCTATAATTCACCCCTCCACTTT.

The chain couples TRBV13 to TRBJ1-1; D is unclear. The length of the CDR3 is 12 residues. CDR1 and CDR2 from the germline V gene are PRHDT and FYEKMQ (reference sequence). The V gene lost 5 bases and the J gene lost 3 bases, with 7 bases spanning the gap. The CDR3 here is CASSPRYTEAFF. In DNA, the CDR3 is TGTGCCAGCAGCCCCCGTTACACTGAAGCTTTCTTT.

The rearrangement uses TRBV7-2 and TRBJ2-1, with TRBD2 as a possible D gene (6 bases). The V end lost 6 bases, the J end lost 2 bases, and 11 bases lay between the germline ends. CDR3 length: 14 residues. The germline V gene encodes CDR1 SGHTA and CDR2 FQGNSA. CDR3 in DNA: TGTGCCAGCAGGCCTAGCGAAACCTACAATGAGCAGTTCTTC. Protein: CASRPSETYNEQFF. Using reference TRBV7-2 and TRBJ2-1 for the parts outside the CDR3, the full variable domain is GAGVSQSPSNKVTEKGKDVELRCDPISGHTALYWYRQSLGQGLEFLIYFQGNSAPDKSGLPSDRFSAERTGGSVSTLTIQRTQQEDSAVYLCASRPSETYNEQFFGPGTRLTVL.

The chain joins TRBV11-2 to TRBJ1-3, with D unresolved. The germline CDR1 and CDR2 sequences are SGHAT and FQNNGV. With 3 bases removed from V and 0 bases from J, the gap between germline ends came to 12 bases. The CDR3 runs to 16 residues. For the CDR3, the DNA is TGTGCCAGCAGCTTCTCGACTGTGAGCTCTGGAAACACCATATATTTT. It codes for CASSFSTVSSGNTIYF.

The chain recombines TRBV19 with TRBJ1-4; 7 bases are shared with TRBD1. The CDR3 consists of 16 residues. Germline V CDR1 and CDR2: LNHDA, SQIVND (reference sequence). With V trimmed by 1 base and J by 2 bases, 4 bases remained unmatched. In nucleotides, the CDR3 is TGTGCCAGTAGTATAGGGACAGGACGCACTAATGAAAAACTGTTTTTT. This codes for CASSIGTGRTNEKLFF.

The V gene is TRBV9, the J gene TRBJ2-7; D is perhaps TRBD1 (6 bases). Trimming pared 0 bases from V and 0 bases from J, leaving 10 bases between. The CDR3 sequence is 15 residues long. Germline lookup yields CDR1 SGDLS and CDR2 YYNGEE. CDR3 sequence (DNA): TGTGCCAGCAGCGTAGGCACAGGGTTCTCCTACGAGCAGTACTTC. This encodes CASSVGTGFSYEQYF.

The chain recombines TRBV11-3 with TRBJ2-5; a possible D gene is TRBD1 (5 bases). CDR1 and CDR2 from the germline V gene are SGHNT and YENEEA. The CDR3 totals 14 residues. V shed 5 bases and J shed 2 bases, with 12 bases lying between them. As DNA, the CDR3 is TGTGCCAGCAGCGTCAGGGTCGGACAAGAGACCCAGTACTTC. Protein sequence: CASSVRVGQETQYF.

The V and J genes are TRBV29-1 and TRBJ2-5; D is perhaps TRBD2 (6 bases). V was shortened by 3 bases and J by 5 bases, with 10 bases between the two germline ends. This CDR3 spans 12 amino acids. Germline V CDR1 and CDR2: SQVTM, ANQGSEA. The DNA of the CDR3 is TGCAGCGTTGATCTAGGGAGGGAGACCCAGTACTTC. It translates to CSVDLGRETQYF.

The chain is built from TRBV15 and TRBJ2-2, with TRBD1 identical over 10 bases. With 6 bases clipped from V and 5 bases from J, the junction kept 9 bases outside the gene matches. The CDR3 has 16 amino acids. Germline CDR1 is LNHNV and CDR2 is YYDKDF (reference sequence). The CDR3 sequence: CATRLRQGAGTGELFF. DNA of the CDR3: TGTGCCACCAGATTACGACAGGGGGCCGGGACCGGGGAGCTGTTTTTT. The full variable domain, completed using reference TRBV15 and TRBJ2-2, is DAMVIQNPRYQVTQFGKPVTLSCSQTLNHNVMYWYQQKSSQAPKLLFHYYDKDFNNEADTPDNFQSRRPNTSFCFLDIRSPGLGDTAMYLCATRLRQGAGTGELFFGEGSRLTVL.

The chain recombines TRBV7-6 with TRBJ1-2; TRBD1 is a possible D gene (6 bases). Trimming cost V 5 bases and J 4 bases, with 20 bases left between them. This CDR3 has 16 amino acids. Germline CDR1 reads SGHVS; CDR2 reads FNYEAQ. The CDR3 spells CASSLRGSRGGYGYTF. CDR3 nucleotide sequence: TGTGCCAGCAGCCTAAGGGGCTCCAGGGGCGGCTATGGCTACACCTTC.